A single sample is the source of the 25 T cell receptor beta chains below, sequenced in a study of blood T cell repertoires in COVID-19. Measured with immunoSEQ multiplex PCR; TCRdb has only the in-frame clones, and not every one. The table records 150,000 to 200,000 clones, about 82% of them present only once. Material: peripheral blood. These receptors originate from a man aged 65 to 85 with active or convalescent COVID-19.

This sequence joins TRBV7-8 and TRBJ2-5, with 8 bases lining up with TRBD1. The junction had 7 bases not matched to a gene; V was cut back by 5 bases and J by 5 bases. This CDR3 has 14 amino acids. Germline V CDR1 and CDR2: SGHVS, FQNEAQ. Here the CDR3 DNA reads TGTGCCAGCAGCCGTCGACAGGGGTTGGAGACCCAGTACTTC. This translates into CASSRRQGLETQYF. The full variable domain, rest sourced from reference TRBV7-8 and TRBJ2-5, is GAGVSQSPRYKVAKRGQDVALRCDPISGHVSLFWYQQALGQGPEFLTYFQNEAQLDKSGLPSDRFFAERPEGSVSTLKIQRTQQEDSAVYLCASSRRQGLETQYFGPGTRLLVL.

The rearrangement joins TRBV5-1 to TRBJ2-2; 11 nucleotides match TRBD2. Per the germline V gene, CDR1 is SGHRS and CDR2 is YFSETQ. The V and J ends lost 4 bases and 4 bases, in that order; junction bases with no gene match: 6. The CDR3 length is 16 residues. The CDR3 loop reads CASSPRTSGPTGELFF. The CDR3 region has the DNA TGCGCCAGCAGCCCTAGGACTAGCGGGCCCACCGGGGAGCTGTTTTTT. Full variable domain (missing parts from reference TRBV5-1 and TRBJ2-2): KAGVTQTPRYLIKTRGQQVTLSCSPISGHRSVSWYQQTPGQGLQFLFEYFSETQRNKGNFPGRFSGRQFSNSRSEMNVSTLELGDSALYLCASSPRTSGPTGELFFGEGSRLTVL.

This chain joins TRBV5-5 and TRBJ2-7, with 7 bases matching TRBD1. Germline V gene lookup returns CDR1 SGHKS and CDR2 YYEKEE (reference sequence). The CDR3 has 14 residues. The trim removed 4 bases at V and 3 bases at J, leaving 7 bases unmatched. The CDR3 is CASSPRQGVYEQYF. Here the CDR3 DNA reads TGTGCCAGCAGCCCCAGGCAGGGGGTCTACGAGCAGTACTTC. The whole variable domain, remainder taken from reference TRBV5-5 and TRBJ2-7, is DAGVTQSPTHLIKTRGQQVTLRCSPISGHKSVSWYQQVLGQGPQFIFQYYEKEERGRGNFPDRFSARQFPNYSSELNVNALLLGDSALYLCASSPRQGVYEQYFGPGTRLTVT.

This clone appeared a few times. CDR3 DNA: TGTGCCAGCAAACTCCAGGGAACCTACGAGCAGTACTTC. Residues: CASKLQGTYEQYF. The chain uses TRBV28 and TRBJ2-7, with TRBD1 as a possible D gene (5 bases). In germline, CDR1 is MDHEN, CDR2 SYDVKM. Trimming stripped 7 bases from V and 2 bases from J, with 12 bases between. There are 13 residues in the CDR3. Full variable domain (missing parts from reference TRBV28 and TRBJ2-7): DVKVTQSSRYLVKRTGEKVFLECVQDMDHENMFWYRQDPGLGLRLIYFSYDVKMKEKGDIPEGYSVSREKKERFSLILESASTNQTSMYLCASKLQGTYEQYFGPGTRLTVT.

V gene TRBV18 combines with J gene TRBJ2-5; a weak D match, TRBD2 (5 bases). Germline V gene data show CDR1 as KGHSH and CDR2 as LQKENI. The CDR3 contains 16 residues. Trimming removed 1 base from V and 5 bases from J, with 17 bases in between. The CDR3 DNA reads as TGTGCCAGCTCACCACGGATGATCGAGGGATCGGAGACCCAGTACTTC. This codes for CASSPRMIEGSETQYF.

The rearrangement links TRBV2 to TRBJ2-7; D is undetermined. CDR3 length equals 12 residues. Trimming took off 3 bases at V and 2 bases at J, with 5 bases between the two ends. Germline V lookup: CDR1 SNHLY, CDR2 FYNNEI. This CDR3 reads CASSDLPYEQYF. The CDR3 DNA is TGTGCCAGCAGTGATCTCCCCTACGAGCAGTACTTC. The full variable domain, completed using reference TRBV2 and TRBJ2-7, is EPEVTQTPSHQVTQMGQEVILRCVPISNHLYFYWYRQILGQKVEFLVSFYNNEISEKSEIFDDQFSVERPDGSNFTLKIRSTKLEDSAMYFCASSDLPYEQYFGPGTRLTVT.

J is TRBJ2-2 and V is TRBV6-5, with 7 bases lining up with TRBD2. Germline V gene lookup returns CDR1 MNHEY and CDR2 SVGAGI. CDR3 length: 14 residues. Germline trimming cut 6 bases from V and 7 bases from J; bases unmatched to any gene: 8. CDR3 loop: CASRRAGAGGELFF. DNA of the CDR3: TGTGCCAGCAGACGGGCGGGAGCGGGCGGGGAGCTGTTTTTT.

CDR3 loop: CSVGRTRGRPGGDTQYF. The CDR3 region has the DNA TGCAGCGTTGGACGAACCAGGGGGCGCCCCGGGGGAGATACGCAGTATTTT. The V gene is TRBV29-1, the J gene TRBJ2-3; 8 bases are a match to TRBD1. The CDR3 contains 17 residues. J gave up 5 bases and V 4 bases, and 17 bases lay outside the gene matches. Germline V gene lookup returns CDR1 SQVTM and CDR2 ANQGSEA.

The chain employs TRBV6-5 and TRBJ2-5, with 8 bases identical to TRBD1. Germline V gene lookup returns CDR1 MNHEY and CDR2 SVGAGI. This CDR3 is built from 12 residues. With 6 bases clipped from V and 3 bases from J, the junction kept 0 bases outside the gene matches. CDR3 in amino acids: CASRDREETQYF. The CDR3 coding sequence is TGTGCCAGCAGGGACAGGGAAGAGACCCAGTACTTC.

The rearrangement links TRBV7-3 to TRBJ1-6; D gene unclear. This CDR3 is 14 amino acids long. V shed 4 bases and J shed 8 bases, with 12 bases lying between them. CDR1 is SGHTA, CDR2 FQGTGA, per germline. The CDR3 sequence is CASSSLGTDSPLHF. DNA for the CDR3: TGTGCCAGCAGCTCTCTGGGCACGGATTCACCCCTCCACTTT.

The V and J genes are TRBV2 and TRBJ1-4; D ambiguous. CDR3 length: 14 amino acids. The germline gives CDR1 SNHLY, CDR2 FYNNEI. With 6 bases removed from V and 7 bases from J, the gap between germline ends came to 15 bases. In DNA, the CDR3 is TGTGCCAGCAGCGGGGTGGGGTCGGTTGAAAAACTGTTTTTT. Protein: CASSGVGSVEKLFF.

For the CDR3, the DNA is TGTGCCAGCAACGACGAACAGGGCGTACCTGGCTACACCTTC. This translates into CASNDEQGVPGYTF. The chain carries TRBV2 and TRBJ1-2; D possibly corresponds to TRBD1 (6 bases). There are 14 residues in the CDR3. Germline-derived CDR1 and CDR2 are SNHLY and FYNNEI. Trimming pared 7 bases from V and 7 bases from J, leaving 19 bases between.

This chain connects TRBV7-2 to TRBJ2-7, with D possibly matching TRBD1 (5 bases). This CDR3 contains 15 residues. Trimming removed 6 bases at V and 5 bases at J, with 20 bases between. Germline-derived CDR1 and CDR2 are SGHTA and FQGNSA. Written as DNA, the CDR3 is TGTGCCAGCAGTCTTCGTGACGGCAGGGCCGACGAGCAGTACTTC. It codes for CASSLRDGRADEQYF.

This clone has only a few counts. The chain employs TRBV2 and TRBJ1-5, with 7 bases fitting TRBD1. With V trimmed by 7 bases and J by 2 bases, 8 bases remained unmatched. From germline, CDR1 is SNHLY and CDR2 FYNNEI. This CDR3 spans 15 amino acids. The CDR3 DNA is TGTGCCAGCACTACGACAGGGAGTGGCAATCAGCCCCAGCATTTT. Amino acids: CASTTTGSGNQPQHF.

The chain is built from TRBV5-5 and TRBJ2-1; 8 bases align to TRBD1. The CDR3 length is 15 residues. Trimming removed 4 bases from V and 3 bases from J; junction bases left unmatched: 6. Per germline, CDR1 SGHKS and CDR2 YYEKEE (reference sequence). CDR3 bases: TGTGCCAGCAGCATTACAGGGGGAAACTACAATGAGCAGTTCTTC. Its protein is CASSITGGNYNEQFF.

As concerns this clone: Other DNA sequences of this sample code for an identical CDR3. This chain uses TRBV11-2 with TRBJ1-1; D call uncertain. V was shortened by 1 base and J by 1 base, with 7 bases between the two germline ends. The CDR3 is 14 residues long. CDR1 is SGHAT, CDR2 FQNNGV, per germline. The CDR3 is CASSLGPGNTEAFF. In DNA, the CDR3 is TGTGCCAGCAGCTTAGGTCCCGGGAACACTGAAGCTTTCTTT. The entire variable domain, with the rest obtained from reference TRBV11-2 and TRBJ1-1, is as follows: EAGVAQSPRYKIIEKRQSVAFWCNPISGHATLYWYQQILGQGPKLLIQFQNNGVVDDSQLPKDRFSAERLKGVDSTLKIQPAKLEDSAVYLCASSLGPGNTEAFFGQGTRLTVV.

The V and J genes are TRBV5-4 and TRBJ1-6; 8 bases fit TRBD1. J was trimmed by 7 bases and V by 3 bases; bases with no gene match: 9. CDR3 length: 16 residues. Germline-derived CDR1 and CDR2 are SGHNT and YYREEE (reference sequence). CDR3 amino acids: CASSSEFWTGNSPLHF. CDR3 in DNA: TGTGCCAGCAGCTCGGAATTTTGGACAGGGAATTCACCCCTCCACTTT. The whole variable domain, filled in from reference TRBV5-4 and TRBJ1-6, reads ETGVTQSPTHLIKTRGQQVTLRCSSQSGHNTVSWYQQALGQGPQFIFQYYREEENGRGNFPPRFSGLQFPNYSSELNVNALELDDSALYLCASSSEFWTGNSPLHFGNGTRLTVT.

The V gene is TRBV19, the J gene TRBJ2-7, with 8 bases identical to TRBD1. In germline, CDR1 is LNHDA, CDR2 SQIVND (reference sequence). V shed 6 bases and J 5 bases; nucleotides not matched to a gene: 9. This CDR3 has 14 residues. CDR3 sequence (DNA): TGTGCCAGTAGCGTACGGACGACAGGGGACGAGCAGTACTTC. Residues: CASSVRTTGDEQYF. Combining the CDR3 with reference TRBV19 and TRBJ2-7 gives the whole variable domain DGGITQSPKYLFRKEGQNVTLSCEQNLNHDAMYWYRQDPGQGLRLIYYSQIVNDFQKGDIAEGYSVSREKKESFPLTVTSAQKNPTAFYLCASSVRTTGDEQYFGPGTRLTVT.

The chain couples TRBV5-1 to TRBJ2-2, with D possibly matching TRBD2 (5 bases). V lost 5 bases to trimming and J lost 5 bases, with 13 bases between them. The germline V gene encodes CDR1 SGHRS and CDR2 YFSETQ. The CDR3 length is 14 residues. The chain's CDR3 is CASRVSGNTGELFF. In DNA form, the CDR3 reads TGCGCCAGCAGAGTGTCGGGAAATACCGGGGAGCTGTTTTTT. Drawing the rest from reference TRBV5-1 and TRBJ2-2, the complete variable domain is KAGVTQTPRYLIKTRGQQVTLSCSPISGHRSVSWYQQTPGQGLQFLFEYFSETQRNKGNFPGRFSGRQFSNSRSEMNVSTLELGDSALYLCASRVSGNTGELFFGEGSRLTVL.

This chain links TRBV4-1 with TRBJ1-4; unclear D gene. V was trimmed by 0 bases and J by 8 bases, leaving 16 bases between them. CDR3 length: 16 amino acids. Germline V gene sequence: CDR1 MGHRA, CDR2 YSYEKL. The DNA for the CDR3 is TGCGCCAGCAGCCAAGAGGTCCAGGCCGTTTTCGAAAAACTGTTTTTT. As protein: CASSQEVQAVFEKLFF.

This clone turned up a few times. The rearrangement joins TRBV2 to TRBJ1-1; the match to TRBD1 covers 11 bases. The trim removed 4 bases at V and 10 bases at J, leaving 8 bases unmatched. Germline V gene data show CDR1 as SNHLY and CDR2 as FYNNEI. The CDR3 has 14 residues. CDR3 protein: CASSARTGGGGAFF. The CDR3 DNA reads TGTGCCAGCAGTGCCCGGACAGGGGGCGGTGGAGCTTTCTTT.

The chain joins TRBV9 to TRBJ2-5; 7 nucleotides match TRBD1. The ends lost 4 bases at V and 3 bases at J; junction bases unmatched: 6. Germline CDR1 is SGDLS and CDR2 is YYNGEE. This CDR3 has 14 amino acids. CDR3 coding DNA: TGTGCCAGCAGCATTCGAGGGACAGAAGAGACCCAGTACTTC. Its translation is CASSIRGTEETQYF.

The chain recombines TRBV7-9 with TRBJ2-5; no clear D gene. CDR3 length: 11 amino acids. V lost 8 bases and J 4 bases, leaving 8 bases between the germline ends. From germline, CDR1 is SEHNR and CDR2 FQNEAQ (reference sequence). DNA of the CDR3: TGTGCCAGCGGCTCCGGAGAGACCCAGTACTTC. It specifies CASGSGETQYF.

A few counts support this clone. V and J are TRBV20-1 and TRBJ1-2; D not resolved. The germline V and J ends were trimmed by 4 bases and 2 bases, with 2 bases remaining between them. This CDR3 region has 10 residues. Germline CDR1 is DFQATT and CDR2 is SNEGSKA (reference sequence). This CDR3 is CSAINYGYTF. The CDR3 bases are TGCAGTGCTATAAACTATGGCTACACCTTC.

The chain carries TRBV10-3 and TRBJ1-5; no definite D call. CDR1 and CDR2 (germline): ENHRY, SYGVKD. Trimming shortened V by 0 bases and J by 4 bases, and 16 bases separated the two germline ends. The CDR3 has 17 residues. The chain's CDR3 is CAISESSRGTGNQPQHF. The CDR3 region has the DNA TGTGCCATCAGTGAGTCGAGTCGGGGAACGGGTAATCAGCCCCAGCATTTT.